This T cell receptor (beta chain) was recovered during a study of ipilimumab plus nivolumab after autologous stem cell transplantation. Study in general: DLBCL patients had primary refractory or relapsed disease.

Measured with immunoSEQ multiplex PCR; TCRdb has only the in-frame clones, and not every one. Found here are some 87,000 clones, nearly 85% of them singletons; the top ten hold about 2.2%. Germline assignment: CDR1 MNHEY and CDR2 SVGAGI. Trimming removed 5 bases at V and 9 bases at J, with 11 bases between. CDR3 length equals 13 residues. This clonotype was sampled from a male donor with diffuse large B-cell lymphoma. The rearrangement uses TRBV6-5 and TRBJ1-6; D may be TRBD1 (5 bases). The sequencing here drew on PBMCs, taken in a trial of ipilimumab plus nivolumab as post-transplant consolidation. In nucleotides, the CDR3 is TGTGCCAGCAGTCGGATAGACAGTTCACCCCTCCACTTT. Translation: CASSRIDSSPLHF.